These T cell receptor beta chains were read from a single sample in a study of cytomegalovirus exposure and HLA in healthy donors. This table comes from immunoSEQ multiplex PCR, and its TCRdb copy is limited to in-frame clones, with some not included. The data show 150,000 to 200,000 clones, 70% to 90% seen once. Specimen: PBMCs. These receptors were obtained from a woman under 30 in good health and CMV-seropositive. The CDR3 runs from the conserved cysteine through the conserved F or W. D genes are given only for firm matches. The size field is filled for only some rows; it gives once, few, many or a size class.

TRBV9	-	TRBD2	TRBJ2-5	TGTGCCAGCAGCGCGACTAGCGGGGGGGTATACCAAGAGACCCAGTACTTC	CASSATSGGVYQETQYF
TRBV7-2	-	-	TRBJ2-1	TGTGCCAGCAGCTGGGGGCTCAGCTCCTACAATGAGCAGTTCTTC	CASSWGLSSYNEQFF
TRBV6-5	-	-	TRBJ2-7	TGTGCCAGCAGTAGGACCAGCGGCGAGCAGTACTTC	CASSRTSGEQYF
TRBV29-1	-	-	TRBJ2-7	TGCAGCGTGCGACACACGTACTACGAGCAGTACTTC	CSVRHTYYEQYF
TRBV21-1	-	-	TRBJ2-7	TGTGCCAGCAGCTACTCCCCGGAGCGCGACGAGCAGTACTTC	CASSYSPERDEQYF
TRBV7-9	-	-	TRBJ1-3	TGTGCCAGCAAGGGGTTCTCTGGAAACACCATATATTTT	CASKGFSGNTIYF
TRBV25-1	few	-	TRBJ2-6	TGTGCCAGCAGTGAAAACTCTGGGGCCAACGGCCTGACTTTC	CASSENSGANGLTF
TRBV5-6	-	-	TRBJ2-2	TGTGCCAGCAGCTTGTATGCAGGGTTGCGCACCGGGGAGCTGTTTTTT	CASSLYAGLRTGELFF
TRBV7-2	-	TRBD1	TRBJ2-7	TGTGCCAGCAGCTTAGGGACAGGGTTTGACGAGCAGTACTTC	CASSLGTGFDEQYF
TRBV4-2	-	-	TRBJ1-4	TGTGCCAGCAGCCAAGAGCTATCAACTAATGAAAAACTGTTTTTT	CASSQELSTNEKLFF
TRBV2	-	TRBD1	TRBJ1-5	TGTGCCAGCACCCGGGGACAGGCTAGCAATCAGCCCCAGCATTTT	CASTRGQASNQPQHF
TRBV2	-	-	TRBJ1-1	TGTGCCAGCAGTGATCTAACAGTTGGAGCTTTCTTT	CASSDLTVGAFF
TRBV7-6	few	-	TRBJ2-5	TGTGCCAGCAGCAACCGGGAGCCCCAAGAGACCCAGTACTTC	CASSNREPQETQYF
TRBV5-5	-	TRBD2	TRBJ2-1	TGTGCCAGCAGCTTGGCCGGCGGGGGGGCCGGAAATGAGCAGTTCTTC	CASSLAGGGAGNEQFF